The entry below describes one TCR beta chain. This clonotype was recorded many times. There is no known antigen for this receptor. No base quality information exists; no much larger clone differs at one position. The entry originates in a study of T-cell memory formation after mild COVID-19 (TCRdb year 2021). Background for the entire study: TCR sequence clusters from the two donors were largely donor specific. In a couple of donors, T-cell clones that expanded and contracted after mild COVID-19 were tracked by sequencing TCRalpha and TCRbeta repertoires over time. Two young, previously healthy adult volunteers, one female and one male, were included in the cohort. Summary of the overall study and its limitations: The second-wave clones that peaked on day 37 were not confirmed to be SARS-CoV-2 specific. Contracting CD4+ clones were found mainly in CM and EM memory subsets, while CD8+ clones were enriched in EMRA. Only a couple of mild cases were covered in the study, and larger cohorts including severe cases with pre-infection samples were considered necessary. The detection of some responding clones in pre-infection memory suggests that pre-existing cross-reactive memory T cells joined the SARS-CoV-2 response. Balanced CD4/CD8 phenotypes were observed for clones contracting from day 15 to 85, whereas a bias towards CD4+ was observed for a second wave of clones expanding from day 15 to 37.

Ficoll-Paque density gradient centrifugation was used to isolate PBMCs. The run used an Illumina NovaSeq 6000. cDNA libraries for TCRalpha and TCRbeta were prepared by 5'RACE using constant-segment primers, with sample barcodes and unique molecular identifiers added. RNA was extracted from every sample with Trizol reagent. Library amplification was performed in two PCR steps, and a second sample barcode and Illumina TruSeq adapters were introduced in the second step. Libraries were sequenced on an Illumina NovaSeq with 2 x 150 bp paired-end reads. Under the source paper's analysis protocol: The reads were demultiplexed and collapsed into UMI-guided consensus sequences using migec v1.2.7. Using mixcr v2.1.11, the UMI consensuses were aligned to TRA and TRB V and J templates and assembled into clonotypes. A clonotype was counted as expanded or contracted only if both edgeR and NoisET called the change significant, with noise models trained on biological replicates. For edgeR calls, a false discovery rate-adjusted p below 0.01 and a log2 fold-change threshold of 1 were applied. PCA with hierarchical clustering of max-normalized trajectories of the 1000 most abundant clonotypes was used as exploratory dynamics analysis. Separately sequenced CD4+ and CD8+ repertoires were used to assign a CD4 or CD8 phenotype to each responding clone. Using fastp at Q25 and MiXCR, TCRdb reprocessed the public reads and kept productive beta chains. Each CDR3 protein appears once, grouped with its most common genes and DNA. The V and J calls shown here were made by TCRdb, not taken from the authors' results. Here the sample has approximately 350,000 distinct CDR3 sequences; about an eighth occur a single time. Less than 25% of the sample comes from the top ten.

V is shortened by 6 bases, J by 1 base, and the region joining them spans 7 bases. CDR1 and CDR2 were assigned from the germline V gene (reference sequence) as SEHNR and FQNEAQ. The CDR3 measures 14 amino acids from cysteine to phenylalanine. The only DNA kept is the CDR3, 42 bases in frame from the first base. The clonotype originates from a man between 18 and 35 years old who had mild COVID-19 (a few samples of this study predate the infection). The sample titles of this study are shuffled in the database, so cell type and time point are left out; the donor was told from shared clones. The sample taken for sequencing was PBMCs or a T cell subset sorted from them (not recorded which). The sequence is built from TRBV7-9 and TRBJ2-6, with the D gene uncertain. The CDR3 region reads CASSINSGANVLTF. The base sequence is TGTGCCAGCAGTATCAATTCTGGGGCCAACGTCCTGACTTTC.